Below, 10 T cell receptor beta chains from the same sample are listed, as sequenced in a study of CD4+ T cells in melanoma. TCRdb's copy holds only in-frame clones and misses some; the assay was immunoSEQ multiplex PCR. The data show around 100,000 clones, with about nine tenths seen just once and 3.3% held by the top ten. Material for sequencing was peripheral blood. Source of these receptors: a human donor with melanoma.

The chain is built from TRBV5-1 and TRBJ2-3; 9 bases map to TRBD2. V lost 0 bases, J lost 3 bases, and 11 bases stayed unmatched. CDR1 is SGHRS, CDR2 YFSETQ, per germline. The CDR3 runs 18 residues. CDR3 in DNA: TGCGCCAGCAGCTTGGATTTAGAGCGGGGGGCCTTAACAGATACGCAGTATTTT. Amino acids: CASSLDLERGALTDTQYF.

Note on this clone: An end of the junction does not agree with germline; a read error may underlie this. This sequence joins TRBV28 and TRBJ1-3; 10 positions agree with TRBD1. CDR3 length: 14 residues. CDR1 MDHEN and CDR2 SYDVKM come from the germline V gene. CDR3 in DNA: TGTGCCAGCAGTCCTTGGACAGGGGGTAACATCATATATTTT. Encoded protein: CASSPWTGGNIIYF.

The J gene is TRBJ2-5, the V gene TRBV27; D assignment may be TRBD1 or TRBD2 (6 bases each). CDR3 size: 15 residues. Trimming removed 6 bases from V and 5 bases from J, with 19 bases in between. Per germline, CDR1 MNHEY and CDR2 SMNVEV (reference sequence). The CDR3 DNA reads as TGTGCCAGCAGACCCAGAGGGGGGAAGGGGGAGACCCAGTACTTC. Translating it yields CASRPRGGKGETQYF.

The V call is TRBV19, the J call TRBJ2-1; no reliable D call. Germline V lookup: CDR1 LNHDA, CDR2 SQIVND (reference sequence). CDR3 size: 16 residues. Between the trimmed V and J ends, which lost 7 bases and 0 bases, there was a span of 16 bases. In nucleotides, the CDR3 is TGTGCCAGTACCGAGTGGGCGGAGAGCTCCTACAATGAGCAGTTCTTC. It yields the protein CASTEWAESSYNEQFF.

This clone was recorded once. The V call is TRBV28, the J call TRBJ1-5; the match to TRBD1 covers 7 bases. Germline trimming cut 8 bases from V and 7 bases from J; bases unmatched to any gene: 11. CDR3 length: 14 residues. Looked up from germline, CDR1 is MDHEN and CDR2 is SYDVKM. The chain's CDR3 is CASFDRAVKQPQHF. Written as DNA, the CDR3 is TGTGCCAGCTTTGACAGGGCTGTAAAGCAGCCCCAGCATTTT.

This clone was seen only once. The chain is built from TRBV20-1 and TRBJ2-7, with D maybe TRBD2 (5 bases). This CDR3 has 10 amino acids. V was shortened by 7 bases and J by 4 bases, with 8 bases between the two germline ends. The germline V gene encodes CDR1 DFQATT and CDR2 SNEGSKA (reference sequence). The CDR3 bases are TGCAGTGGGACTCGATACGAGCAGTACTTC. Its protein is CSGTRYEQYF.

The chain couples TRBV11-2 to TRBJ2-7, with 10 positions matching TRBD2. Germline-derived CDR1 and CDR2 are SGHAT and FQNNGV. This CDR3 has 15 amino acids. Losses at the gene ends were 4 bases for V and 4 bases for J; bases not matched to a gene: 7. The CDR3 is CASSSISGRYYEQYF. In DNA form, the CDR3 reads TGTGCCAGCAGCTCTATTAGCGGGAGGTATTACGAGCAGTACTTC.

This sequence joins TRBV7-9 and TRBJ1-1; D remains unclear. This CDR3 has 14 amino acids. The ends were cut back, 3 bases at V and 4 bases at J, with 12 bases in the middle. The germline V gene encodes CDR1 SEHNR and CDR2 FQNEAQ (reference sequence). The CDR3 loop is CASSFTAPTTEAFF. CDR3 in DNA: TGTGCCAGCAGCTTCACAGCGCCCACCACTGAAGCTTTCTTT.

The chain is built from TRBV7-2 and TRBJ1-1; no definite D call. Germline V gene sequence: CDR1 SGHTA, CDR2 FQGNSA. This CDR3 spans 12 amino acids. V was trimmed by 3 bases and J by 11 bases, leaving 13 bases between them. CDR3 in amino acids: CASSLSRGRAFF. CDR3 coding DNA: TGTGCCAGCAGCTTGAGTCGAGGACGGGCTTTCTTT.

CDR3 coding DNA: TGCGCCAGCAGCCAAGATCCGAGACAGGGGCGGGAAAAACTGTTTTTT. Its protein product is CASSQDPRQGREKLFF. V and J are TRBV4-3 and TRBJ1-4; 8 bases fit TRBD1. The CDR3 runs 16 residues. CDR1 is LGHNA, CDR2 YSLEER, per germline. J was trimmed by 8 bases and V by 0 bases; bases with no gene match: 8.